This T cell receptor (beta chain) was sequenced for a study of response to subunit inactivated influenza vaccine. Findings of the study overall: Authors suggested that a seasonal influenza vaccination recruits few new T cells each time.

V lost 7 bases and J lost 1, with 13 bases in between. CDR3 length: 14 amino acids. TCRdb reprocessed the RT-PCR reads via MiXCR and lists one record per CDR3 protein. The repertoire consists of 430,000 or so distinct CDR3 sequences, with 9.5% to 12% occurring once and the leading ten covering approximately 12%. A few counts support this clonotype. The antigen is undetermined. The TCR originated in a man aged 45-65 years who received an inactivated influenza vaccine. The sample in question was PBMCs from blood, obtained roughly 47 days after vaccination. The chain joins TRBV12-3 or TRBV12-4 to TRBJ1-1; D might be TRBD1 (5 bases). In nucleotides, the CDR3 is TGTGCCAGCACGAGGGGCAAAAGGAACACTGAAGCTTTCTTT. Translated: CASTRGKRNTEAFF.